In its sample, the clone carrying this TCR beta chain was seen a few times. Its antigen is not known. These data belong to a study of CD8 T cells in ankylosing spondylitis. TCRdb re-called the 5' RACE reads with MiXCR, one entry per CDR3 protein. Of about 130,000 distinct CDR3 sequences in the sample, around 9% are singletons; the top ten hold 2.5% to 4%. This CDR3 has 12 amino acids. V lost 4 bases and J 6 bases, leaving 10 bases between the germline ends. Study-wide points: A CD8+ phenotype characterized the disease-linked clones, which were relatively rare in peripheral blood. What seemed typical of ankylosing spondylitis blood was a TCR beta motif built from roughly 8 highly homologous variants.

The sample taken for sequencing was blood, either unsorted or a sorted T cell fraction (not recorded which). The V and J genes are TRBV12-3 or TRBV12-4 and TRBJ2-7; D is undetermined. The source is a male donor with ankylosing spondylitis or in good health (not recorded which). CDR3 in amino acids: CASSSYGFEQYF. The CDR3 coding sequence is TGTGCCAGCAGTTCTTATGGTTTCGAGCAGTACTTC.